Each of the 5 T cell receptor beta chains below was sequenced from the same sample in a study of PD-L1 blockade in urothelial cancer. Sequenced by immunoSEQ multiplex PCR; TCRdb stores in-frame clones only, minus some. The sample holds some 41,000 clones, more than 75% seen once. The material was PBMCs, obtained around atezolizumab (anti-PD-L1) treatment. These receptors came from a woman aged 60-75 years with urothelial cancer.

CDR3 nucleotides: TGTGCCAGCAGCTTACAACAGGCAACCCTCCCTGGAAACACCATATATTTT. Protein: CASSLQQATLPGNTIYF. V gene TRBV13 combines with J gene TRBJ1-3; D may be TRBD1 (5 bases). CDR1 is PRHDT, CDR2 FYEKMQ, per germline (reference sequence). V was pared by 2 bases and J by 2 bases, with 16 bases between. The CDR3 length is 17 residues.

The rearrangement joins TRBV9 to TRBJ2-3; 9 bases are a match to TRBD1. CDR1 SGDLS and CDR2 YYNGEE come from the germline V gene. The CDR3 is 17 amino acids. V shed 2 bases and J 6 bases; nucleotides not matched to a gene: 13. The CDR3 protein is CASSVGPGTGRGDTQYF. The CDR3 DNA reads TGTGCCAGCAGCGTCGGCCCTGGGACAGGGAGAGGGGATACGCAGTATTTT.

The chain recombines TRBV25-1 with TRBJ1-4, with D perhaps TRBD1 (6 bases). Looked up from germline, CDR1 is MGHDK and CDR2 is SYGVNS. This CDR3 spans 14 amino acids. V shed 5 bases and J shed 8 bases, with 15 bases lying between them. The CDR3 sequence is CASSLQGPREKLFF. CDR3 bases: TGTGCCAGCAGTCTCCAGGGGCCCCGAGAAAAACTGTTTTTT.

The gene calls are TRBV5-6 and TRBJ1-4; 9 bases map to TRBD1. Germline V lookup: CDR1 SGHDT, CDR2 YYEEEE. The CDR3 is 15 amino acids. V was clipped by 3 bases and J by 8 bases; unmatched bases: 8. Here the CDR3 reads CASSYTGQGTEKLFF. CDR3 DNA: TGTGCCAGCAGCTACACGGGACAGGGAACCGAAAAACTGTTTTTT.

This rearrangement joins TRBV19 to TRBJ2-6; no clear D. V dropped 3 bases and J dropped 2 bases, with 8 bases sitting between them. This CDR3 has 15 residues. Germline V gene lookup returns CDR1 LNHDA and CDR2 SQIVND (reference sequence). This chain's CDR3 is CASSIGTAGANVLTF. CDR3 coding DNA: TGTGCCAGTAGTATTGGTACAGCTGGGGCCAACGTCCTGACTTTC.